Below are 31 T cell receptor beta chains sequenced from a single sample in a study of T cell repertoires in cytomegalovirus infection. TCRdb passed the reads through MiXCR, listing each CDR3 protein once. In the table there are about 530,000 distinct CDR3 sequences, around 27% of which are singletons. The sequenced sample consisted of PBMCs. The receptors derive from a human donor in good health (CMV status not recorded). Some clones in this sample may be carry-over from other donors' samples.

This clonotype appeared many times. V and J are TRBV7-2 and TRBJ2-5, with 11 bases lining up with TRBD2. The length of the CDR3 is 16 residues. Germline CDR1 is SGHTA and CDR2 is FQGNSA. J lost 2 bases, V lost 5 bases, and 7 bases had no gene match. The DNA for the CDR3 is TGTGCCAGCAGCCGAAGGGGGACTAGCGGTCAAGAGACCCAGTACTTC. The encoded protein is CASSRRGTSGQETQYF.

The chain couples TRBV5-1 to TRBJ2-6; 8 nucleotides line up with TRBD1. V shed 0 bases and J 0 bases; nucleotides not matched to a gene: 11. This CDR3 has 20 amino acids. Germline V gene data show CDR1 as SGHRS and CDR2 as YFSETQ. Here the CDR3 reads CASSLGLGQGDFSGANVLTF. The CDR3 DNA reads as TGCGCCAGCAGCTTGGGGCTTGGACAGGGAGATTTCTCTGGGGCCAACGTCCTGACTTTC.

This chain connects TRBV28 to TRBJ2-1; D is perhaps TRBD2 (5 bases). The germline V gene encodes CDR1 MDHEN and CDR2 SYDVKM. Trimming took off 3 bases at V and 8 bases at J, with 14 bases between the two ends. This CDR3 spans 14 amino acids. CDR3 protein: CASSFSGSRDEQFF. DNA of the CDR3: TGTGCCAGCAGTTTTAGTGGGAGTAGGGATGAGCAGTTCTTC. Complete variable domain (other parts from reference TRBV28 and TRBJ2-1): DVKVTQSSRYLVKRTGEKVFLECVQDMDHENMFWYRQDPGLGLRLIYFSYDVKMKEKGDIPEGYSVSREKKERFSLILESASTNQTSMYLCASSFSGSRDEQFFGPGTRLTVL.

The CDR3 DNA reads TGCGCCAGCAGCTTGGTGGAGCTCACGGATACGCAGTATTTT. Translation: CASSLVELTDTQYF. The chain carries TRBV5-1 and TRBJ2-3, with D unresolved. V was clipped by 0 bases and J by 6 bases, with 11 bases between them. CDR3 length: 14 amino acids. Germline-derived CDR1 and CDR2 are SGHRS and YFSETQ.

This clonotype has more than one count but fewer than ten. The rearrangement links TRBV15 to TRBJ2-1; TRBD1 matches at 8 bases. V lost 5 bases to trimming and J lost 4 bases; unmatched junction nucleotides: 10. The length of the CDR3 is 16 residues. The V gene's germline CDR1 is LNHNV and CDR2 YYDKDF (reference sequence). The CDR3 spells CATSAKGTGIYNEQFF. The CDR3 nucleotides read TGTGCCACCAGCGCTAAAGGGACAGGTATTTACAATGAGCAGTTCTTC.

This chain links TRBV2 with TRBJ2-7; possible D gene TRBD2, 6 bases. V dropped 6 bases and J dropped 4 bases, with 22 bases sitting between them. Per germline, CDR1 SNHLY and CDR2 FYNNEI. The CDR3 contains 16 residues. This chain's CDR3 is CASSLTGTAPFYEQYV. The CDR3 DNA sequence: TGTGCCAGCAGCTTAACCGGGACTGCTCCCTTTTACGAGCAGTACGTC.

This rearrangement joins TRBV28 to TRBJ1-1; D gene unclear. The CDR3 spans 14 residues. With 7 bases removed from V and 0 bases from J, the gap between germline ends came to 12 bases. Germline V lookup: CDR1 MDHEN, CDR2 SYDVKM. This CDR3 reads CASNWGALNTEAFF. The CDR3 nucleotides are TGTGCCAGCAATTGGGGTGCGCTGAACACTGAAGCTTTCTTT.

The chain is built from TRBV5-4 and TRBJ1-6; D not resolved. Trimming removed 0 bases at V and 5 bases at J, with 6 bases between. CDR3 length: 14 amino acids. Looked up from germline, CDR1 is SGHNT and CDR2 is YYREEE (reference sequence). DNA of the CDR3: TGTGCCAGCAGCTTGGATGGGGATAATTCACCCCTCCACTTT. It is translated as CASSLDGDNSPLHF. Using reference TRBV5-4 and TRBJ1-6 for the parts outside the CDR3, the full variable domain is ETGVTQSPTHLIKTRGQQVTLRCSSQSGHNTVSWYQQALGQGPQFIFQYYREEENGRGNFPPRFSGLQFPNYSSELNVNALELDDSALYLCASSLDGDNSPLHFGNGTRLTVT.

This clonotype was seen a handful of times. The rearrangement joins TRBV14 to TRBJ1-6; 8 bases fit TRBD1. The CDR3 loop spans 17 amino acids. CDR1 SGHDN and CDR2 FVKESK come from the germline V gene. Trimming removed 2 bases from V and 9 bases from J; junction bases left unmatched: 12. CDR3 sequence: CASSQIGVGQGFSPLHF. The CDR3, as DNA: TGTGCCAGCAGCCAAATAGGTGTTGGACAGGGTTTTTCACCCCTCCACTTT.

The genes are TRBV4-3 and TRBJ2-2, with a possible D match to TRBD2 (5 bases). The V end was cut by 0 bases, the J end by 7 bases, with 15 bases between. Germline V gives CDR1 LGHNA, CDR2 YSLEER. The CDR3 is 16 amino acids. For the CDR3, the DNA is TGCGCCAGCAGCCAAGAATTCGGGGATGGGAACGGGGAGCTGTTTTTT. Its translation is CASSQEFGDGNGELFF.

Many counts were recorded for this clonotype. This chain links TRBV7-2 with TRBJ2-5; D not certain. The germline gives CDR1 SGHTA, CDR2 FQGNSA. V was trimmed by 5 bases and J by 5 bases, leaving 18 bases between them. The CDR3 runs 15 residues. For the CDR3, the DNA is TGTGCCAGCAGCGGGCAGCGAGGAGTGGGGGAGACCCAGTACTTC. Its translation: CASSGQRGVGETQYF.

As to this clonotype: This may arise from a read error, as a much more abundant clone is one base away. The chain has TRBV7-2 and TRBJ2-1; TRBD2 matches at 12 bases. The CDR3 loop spans 16 amino acids. Looked up from germline, CDR1 is SGHTA and CDR2 is FQGNSA. The V and J ends lost 3 bases and 7 bases, in that order; junction bases with no gene match: 7. The CDR3 is CASSFPWTSGKNEQFF. The CDR3 DNA reads as TGTGCCAGCAGCTTTCCCTGGACTAGCGGGAAAAATGAGCAGTTCTTC. The variable domain in full, completed from reference TRBV7-2 and TRBJ2-1, reads GAGVSQSPSNKVTEKGKDVELRCDPISGHTALYWYRQSLGQGLEFLIYFQGNSAPDKSGLPSDRFSAERTGGSVSTLTIQRTQQEDSAVYLCASSFPWTSGKNEQFFGPGTRLTVL.

This clonotype was seen a few times. V usage is TRBV28 and J usage is TRBJ1-1, with D perhaps matching TRBD1 (5 bases). Trimming pared 5 bases from V and 6 bases from J, leaving 19 bases between. Germline CDR1 and CDR2: MDHEN and SYDVKM. This CDR3 comprises 15 residues. DNA for the CDR3: TGTGCCAGCAGTGGAGTTTCCCCCTGGGACGCTGAAGCTTTCTTT. Amino acid sequence: CASSGVSPWDAEAFF.

Only a few counts were recorded for this clonotype. CDR3 in DNA: TGCGCCAGCAGCCAAGTTTGGAGCAGCACAGATACGCAGTATTTT. Translated, it gives CASSQVWSSTDTQYF. The V gene is TRBV4-1, the J gene TRBJ2-3, with D unclear. The CDR3 is 15 residues long. Trimming shortened V by 1 base and J by 0 bases, and 8 bases separated the two germline ends. Germline CDR1 reads MGHRA; CDR2 reads YSYEKL.

CDR3 coding DNA: TGTGCCAGCAGTTGGTCGGGACATCCTAACTATGGCTACACCTTC. This sequence encodes CASSWSGHPNYGYTF. This rearrangement joins TRBV28 to TRBJ1-2; maybe TRBD1 (6 bases). The ends were cut back, 4 bases at V and 0 bases at J, with 12 bases in the middle. The CDR3 is 15 residues long. The germline V gene has CDR1 MDHEN and CDR2 SYDVKM.

The chain is built from TRBV18 and TRBJ1-4; the D gene is possibly TRBD1 (5 bases). Germline V CDR1 and CDR2: KGHSH, LQKENI. This CDR3 region has 14 residues. V lost 3 bases and J lost 8, with 13 bases in between. Written as DNA, the CDR3 is TGTGCCAGCTCACCGGGGTTTGCAGGGGAAAAACTGTTTTTT. It is translated as CASSPGFAGEKLFF.

V usage is TRBV28 and J usage is TRBJ2-6; 8 bases map to TRBD1. Germline V CDR1 and CDR2: MDHEN, SYDVKM. The CDR3 consists of 14 residues. The V segment lost 9 bases and the J segment 4 bases; nucleotides outside the gene matches: 5. Written as DNA, the CDR3 is TGTGCCAGTTCAGGGGGCGGAGGGGCCAACGTCCTGACTTTC. The encoded protein is CASSGGGGANVLTF. The whole variable domain, remainder taken from reference TRBV28 and TRBJ2-6, is DVKVTQSSRYLVKRTGEKVFLECVQDMDHENMFWYRQDPGLGLRLIYFSYDVKMKEKGDIPEGYSVSREKKERFSLILESASTNQTSMYLCASSGGGGANVLTFGAGSRLTVL.

There are many counts of this clonotype. V usage is TRBV19 and J usage is TRBJ1-2; D unclear. The CDR3 has 13 amino acids. V gave up 7 bases and J gave up 3 bases, with 12 bases separating them. Looked up from germline, CDR1 is LNHDA and CDR2 is SQIVND (reference sequence). The CDR3 loop reads CASNLKDDYGYTF. CDR3 nucleotides: TGTGCCAGTAATTTGAAGGACGACTATGGCTACACCTTC. The entire variable domain, with the rest obtained from reference TRBV19 and TRBJ1-2, is as follows: DGGITQSPKYLFRKEGQNVTLSCEQNLNHDAMYWYRQDPGQGLRLIYYSQIVNDFQKGDIAEGYSVSREKKESFPLTVTSAQKNPTAFYLCASNLKDDYGYTFGSGTRLTVV.

This clonotype has ten or more counts. J is TRBJ2-2 and V is TRBV7-2; TRBD2 might be the D (6 bases). CDR1 is SGHTA, CDR2 FQGNSA, per germline. The CDR3 extends over 15 amino acids. V was shortened by 1 base and J by 5 bases, with 11 bases between the two germline ends. The CDR3 sequence is CASSLGATRTGELFF. CDR3 DNA: TGTGCCAGCAGCTTAGGTGCGACTAGGACCGGGGAGCTGTTTTTT.

The V and J genes are TRBV18 and TRBJ2-1; D perhaps matches TRBD2 (5 bases). V lost 2 bases to trimming and J lost 5 bases, with 10 bases between them. Germline CDR1 reads KGHSH; CDR2 reads LQKENI. The CDR3 covers 14 residues. CDR3 residues: CASSPMNGDNEQFF. The CDR3 region has the DNA TGTGCCAGCTCACCAATGAACGGGGACAATGAGCAGTTCTTC.

This clonotype was counted ten times or more. The chain joins TRBV7-2 to TRBJ1-1, with D perhaps matching TRBD1 (6 bases). Trimming removed 6 bases at V and 7 bases at J, with 18 bases between. Germline V gene lookup returns CDR1 SGHTA and CDR2 FQGNSA. The CDR3 has 14 amino acids. The CDR3 here is CASSPPWDTREAFF. Here the CDR3 DNA reads TGTGCCAGCAGTCCTCCATGGGACACCCGTGAAGCTTTCTTT.

This clonotype was observed a handful of times. The chain recombines TRBV11-3 with TRBJ1-1; 12 bases agree with TRBD1. There are 17 residues in the CDR3. V gave up 6 bases and J gave up 3 bases; unmatched junction bases: 11. Germline loops: CDR1 SGHNT, CDR2 YENEEA. The CDR3, as DNA: TGTGCCAGCAGTTTTTCCGGGACAGGGGGCTTCGACACTGAAGCTTTCTTT. Amino acid sequence: CASSFSGTGGFDTEAFF. The full variable domain, in which reference TRBV11-3 and TRBJ1-1 provide the parts outside the CDR3, is EAGVVQSPRYKIIEKKQPVAFWCNPISGHNTLYWYLQNLGQGPELLIRYENEEAVDDSQLPKDRFSAERLKGVDSTLKIQPAELGDSAVYLCASSFSGTGGFDTEAFFGQGTRLTVV.

This clonotype appeared many times. The V gene is TRBV7-3, the J gene TRBJ2-5; TRBD2 matches 8 bases. This CDR3 region has 14 residues. Germline V gene sequence: CDR1 SGHTA, CDR2 FQGTGA. With 3 bases clipped from V and 5 bases from J, the junction kept 5 bases outside the gene matches. The CDR3 spells CASSLSGSAETQYF. CDR3 in DNA: TGTGCCAGCAGCTTGAGCGGGAGCGCCGAGACCCAGTACTTC. The entire variable domain, with the rest obtained from reference TRBV7-3 and TRBJ2-5, is as follows: GAGVSQTPSNKVTEKGKYVELRCDPISGHTALYWYRQSLGQGPEFLIYFQGTGAADDSGLPNDRFFAVRPEGSVSTLKIQRTERGDSAVYLCASSLSGSAETQYFGPGTRLLVL.

This clonotype was observed at least ten times. The chain joins TRBV7-2 to TRBJ1-5, with unresolved D. The germline V gene has CDR1 SGHTA and CDR2 FQGNSA. This CDR3 is 14 amino acids long. The V and J ends lost 1 base and 9 bases respectively, with 13 bases between them. The CDR3 DNA reads as TGTGCCAGCAGCTTAGTATCATACCATCGGCCCCAGCATTTT. As protein: CASSLVSYHRPQHF. The full variable domain, with the rest looked up from reference TRBV7-2 and TRBJ1-5, is GAGVSQSPSNKVTEKGKDVELRCDPISGHTALYWYRQSLGQGLEFLIYFQGNSAPDKSGLPSDRFSAERTGGSVSTLTIQRTQQEDSAVYLCASSLVSYHRPQHFGDGTRLSIL.

The CDR3 spells CASIKWGGELFF. CDR3 DNA sequence: TGTGCCAGCATCAAGTGGGGGGGGGAGCTGTTTTTT. V is TRBV5-6 and J is TRBJ2-2, with D possibly being TRBD1 or TRBD2 (5 bases each). CDR1 and CDR2 (germline): SGHDT, YYEEEE. CDR3 length equals 12 residues. V was clipped by 6 bases and J by 8 bases, with 11 bases between them.

This clonotype was detected only a few times. This rearrangement joins TRBV5-1 to TRBJ1-2; tentatively, D is TRBD1 (5 bases). Per germline, CDR1 SGHRS and CDR2 YFSETQ. The CDR3 is 14 residues long. Trimming cost V 4 bases and J 5 bases, with 15 bases left between them. In nucleotides, the CDR3 is TGCGCCAGCAGCCGACAGCCCGGGGAGTATGGCTACACCTTC. As protein: CASSRQPGEYGYTF.

The chain joins TRBV11-3 to TRBJ2-1; TRBD2 is a possible D gene (5 bases). The germline V gene encodes CDR1 SGHNT and CDR2 YENEEA. Trimming pared 5 bases from V and 7 bases from J, leaving 15 bases between. This CDR3 is built from 14 residues. This chain's CDR3 is CASSHDRRRNEQFF. The CDR3 bases are TGTGCCAGCAGCCACGACCGACGGAGGAATGAGCAGTTCTTC.

The rearrangement uses TRBV20-1 and TRBJ1-5; 8 bases are shared with TRBD1. The germline gives CDR1 DFQATT, CDR2 SNEGSKA (reference sequence). Trimming at V came to 3 bases and at J to 2 bases, leaving 6 bases not matched to a gene. The CDR3 length is 15 residues. The CDR3 protein is CSASSPGGGNQPQHF. The DNA for the CDR3 is TGCAGTGCTAGCTCCCCAGGGGGCGGCAATCAGCCCCAGCATTTT.

This clonotype has more than one count but fewer than ten. This chain joins TRBV24-1 and TRBJ2-1; 9 nucleotides line up with TRBD2. Looked up from germline, CDR1 is KGHDR and CDR2 is SFDVKD. After removal of 1 base from V and 3 bases from J, the junction contained 0 bases not matched to a gene. This CDR3 has 15 amino acids. The DNA for the CDR3 is TGTGCCACCAGTGATTTAGCGGGAGGCTACAATGAGCAGTTCTTC. This translates into CATSDLAGGYNEQFF.

CDR3: CASSYQSPSIAYNEQFF. The CDR3 DNA follows: TGTGCCAGCAGTTACCAGTCACCATCAATCGCCTACAATGAGCAGTTCTTC. This chain uses TRBV6-2 or TRBV6-3 with TRBJ2-1, with D unclear. The CDR3 has 17 amino acids. V shed 2 bases and J shed 2 bases, with 16 bases lying between them. Germline values: CDR1 MNHEY, CDR2 SVGEGT.

This chain uses TRBV20-1 with TRBJ2-7; D perhaps matches TRBD1 (6 bases). Germline lookup yields CDR1 DFQATT and CDR2 SNEGSKA (reference sequence). V lost 5 bases and J lost 2, with 16 bases in between. CDR3 length equals 14 residues. CDR3 residues: CSAEQGAQTYEQYF. For the CDR3, the DNA is TGCAGTGCTGAACAGGGAGCTCAGACCTACGAGCAGTACTTC.